The sequence of this T cell receptor (beta chain) was determined in a study of shared clonotypes between healthy human individuals. Naive CD8 cells were CD45RO-negative, positively selected for CCR7, excluding terminally differentiated effector memory CD45RA+ cells. The ends lost 4 bases at V and 12 bases at J; junction bases unmatched: 11. CDR1 is MNHEY, CDR2 SVGAGI, per germline. The CDR3 has 15 amino acids. Assay: immunoSEQ multiplex PCR; the TCRdb copy retains only in-frame clones and omits some. The sample records around 2,000,000 clones, approximately 95% being singletons. In this sample, this clone turned up a few times. Its antigen is unidentified. Study-wide results and caveats: Sequencing depth was expected to influence donor clonotype sharing.

The origin of this receptor is a man aged 18 to 35 in good health. Sequencing was carried out using naive CD8+ T cells sorted from blood. The V call is TRBV6-5, the J call TRBJ2-7; 14 bases fit TRBD2. The CDR3 coding sequence is TGTGCCAGCAGTTTAGCCCTGGGACTAGCGGGAGTGGCGTACTTC. Translating it yields CASSLALGLAGVAYF.